The source of this T cell receptor (beta chain) is a study of blood T cell repertoires in COVID-19. Study in general: The study drew acute and convalescent COVID-19 samples from the United States, Italy and Spain.

The germline gives CDR1 SGHRS, CDR2 YFSETQ. The V gene lost 4 bases and the J gene lost 0 bases, with 14 bases spanning the gap. The CDR3 runs 16 residues. As processed by the authors: Amplification from reference gene primers served as the basis for estimated nucleated cell counts. The repertoire was sequenced with immunoSEQ multiplex PCR; TCRdb's copy has only in-frame clones and lacks some. The V and J calls and clone size come from that table; D and trimming were worked out from the DNA. Altogether some 130,000 clones are present, roughly 90% being singletons, with the ten largest covering approximately 2.3%.

The sequencing sample was made of peripheral blood. The chain recombines TRBV5-1 with TRBJ2-1; D possibly corresponds to TRBD2 (5 bases). The clonotype was recovered from a man aged 70-80 years with active COVID-19. As DNA, the CDR3 is TGCGCCAGCAGCCCCCCGACGGGGAGCTCCTACAATGAGCAGTTCTTC. This encodes CASSPPTGSSYNEQFF. Using reference TRBV5-1 and TRBJ2-1 for the parts outside the CDR3, the full variable domain is KAGVTQTPRYLIKTRGQQVTLSCSPISGHRSVSWYQQTPGQGLQFLFEYFSETQRNKGNFPGRFSGRQFSNSRSEMNVSTLELGDSALYLCASSPPTGSSYNEQFFGPGTRLTVL.